This TCR beta chain came from a study of monozygotic twins with inflammatory bowel disease. On this clonotype itself: Its antigen is not known.

Findings of the study overall: Patient repertoire variability may have increased through differing immunosuppressive treatments. With inverse Simpson as the measure, TCRbeta diversity was lower in IBD patients than in healthy co-twins.

This CDR3 contains 15 residues. Germline values: CDR1 SGHRS, CDR2 YFSETQ. Incorporation of UMIs carrying a 6-nucleotide sample barcode was performed by template switching. Researchers put TCRalpha and TCRbeta cDNA through two nested PCRs lasting approximately 17 and 9 cycles. TCRdb reprocessed the 5' RACE reads, with one entry per CDR3 protein and no DNA. The sample holds 400,000 or so distinct CDR3 sequences. The sequenced sample was blood. This TCR was recovered from a human donor with ulcerative colitis or Crohn's disease, or a healthy co-twin of an affected twin (not recorded which). This chain connects TRBV5-1 to TRBJ2-7; TCRdb's assignment of TRBD1 cannot be checked, as there is no DNA. CDR3 region: CASSLLGDSRYEQYF.